The 12 T cell receptor beta chains below come from one sample, sequenced in a study of regulatory T cells in long-lasting Graves disease (dated by TCRdb to the early 2020s). Receptor amplification or capture employed multiplex PCR. TCRdb records Illumina HiSeq 4000 as the sequencer. TCR beta libraries were built with iRepertoire HTBI primers and Arm-PCR amplification of CDR3 regions. TCRdb handled the public reads itself, with Q25 trimming in fastp and clone calling in MiXCR, and kept productive beta chains. Every CDR3 protein is listed once, alongside the most common genes and DNA of its rows. The table for this sample lists 550,000 to 650,000 distinct CDR3 sequences; 15% to 20% of them were counted only once. Of the sample, around 12% falls within the top ten clones. The intended sense of this specimen's time point label: newly diagnosed GD, antithyroid drugs for less than 3 months. For both TCR sequencing and RNA sequencing, RNA was extracted from PBMCs in TRIzol.

This sample was also put to use in a study of T cells in Graves' hyperthyroidism and ophthalmopathy.

The specimen comprised peripheral blood mononuclear cells (PBMCs), sampled at new diagnosis, from a patient treated with antithyroid drugs. The receptor source for this set is a man between 18 and 35 years old with Graves disease. Donor details come from another sample of the same person, matched by shared clones.

This clonotype was seen only a few times. The chain links TRBV10-1 to TRBJ2-5; D is unresolved. This CDR3 comprises 12 residues. V lost 10 bases, J lost 0 bases, and 9 bases lay in between. The germline gives CDR1 WNHNN, CDR2 SYGVQD (reference sequence). The CDR3 region is CATPKYQETQYF. The CDR3 nucleotides read TGCGCCACCCCGAAGTACCAAGAGACCCAGTACTTC.

The chain employs TRBV6-1 and TRBJ1-1; D is possibly TRBD1 (5 bases). Trimming stripped 3 bases from V and 3 bases from J, with 11 bases between. The CDR3 totals 14 residues. Germline assignment: CDR1 MNHNS and CDR2 SASEGT. Here the CDR3 DNA reads TGTGCCAGCAGTGAGCAGACAGTGGACACTGAAGCTTTCTTT. The encoded protein is CASSEQTVDTEAFF.

This rearrangement joins TRBV6-1 to TRBJ2-7; D unresolved. The germline CDR1 and CDR2 sequences are MNHNS and SASEGT. This CDR3 spans 12 amino acids. The germline V and J ends were trimmed by 7 bases and 2 bases, with 9 bases remaining between them. The CDR3 DNA reads as TGTGCCAGCATGGCCTCAGCCTACGAGCAGTACTTC. Encoded protein: CASMASAYEQYF.

Only a few counts were recorded for this clonotype. The chain has TRBV5-1 and TRBJ1-2, with TRBD1 matching 8 bases. The CDR3 totals 12 residues. J gave up 8 bases and V 6 bases, and 6 bases lay outside the gene matches. The germline CDR1 and CDR2 sequences are SGHRS and YFSETQ. The chain's CDR3 is CASTFSGGGYTF. In DNA, the CDR3 is TGCGCCAGCACATTCTCAGGGGGCGGCTACACCTTC.

This clonotype has a handful of counts. The chain has TRBV14 and TRBJ1-2; D is uncertain. Germline V gene lookup returns CDR1 SGHDN and CDR2 FVKESK. V lost 3 bases, J lost 2 bases, and 13 bases lay in between. The CDR3 loop spans 15 amino acids. CDR3 sequence reads: CASSQTWAENYGYTF. The DNA for the CDR3 is TGTGCCAGCAGCCAGACATGGGCGGAGAACTATGGCTACACCTTC.

Details on this clonotype: A much larger clonotype is one base distant, so this may be a read error. The chain joins TRBV2 to TRBJ1-2; the D gene is possibly TRBD1 (5 bases). Looked up from germline, CDR1 is SNHLY and CDR2 is FYNNEI. Trimming removed 1 base from V and 13 bases from J, with 13 bases in between. This CDR3 has 12 amino acids. In DNA, the CDR3 is TGTGCCAGCAGTGAAGGAGTTTGGGGGTGCACCTTC. This gives the protein CASSEGVWGCTF. Full variable domain (rest looked up from reference TRBV2 and TRBJ1-2): EPEVTQTPSHQVTQMGQEVILRCVPISNHLYFYWYRQILGQKVEFLVSFYNNEISEKSEIFDDQFSVERPDGSNFTLKIRSTKLEDSAMYFCASSEGVWGCTFGSGTRLTVV.

The rearrangement links TRBV20-1 to TRBJ1-4; a possible D gene is TRBD1 (5 bases). V lost 0 bases to trimming and J lost 3 bases, with 20 bases between them. The CDR3 loop spans 18 amino acids. Germline assignment: CDR1 DFQATT and CDR2 SNEGSKA (reference sequence). The CDR3 nucleotides are TGCAGTGCTAGAGATACGCAGGGCTCTATGCAGGCTAATGAAAAACTGTTTTTT. Translating gives CSARDTQGSMQANEKLFF.

The CDR3 spells CASNAGQPGTDTQYF. The DNA for the CDR3 is TGTGCCAGTAACGCGGGACAGCCTGGCACAGATACGCAGTATTTT. This chain joins TRBV19 and TRBJ2-3; TRBD1 might be the D (7 bases). The CDR3 is 15 amino acids. Trimming removed 7 bases from V and 1 base from J, with 15 bases in between. The germline V gene has CDR1 LNHDA and CDR2 SQIVND (reference sequence).

The chain is built from TRBV7-3 and TRBJ2-7; 9 bases are shared with TRBD2. With V trimmed by 1 base and J by 2 bases, 6 bases remained unmatched. Germline V gives CDR1 SGHTA, CDR2 FQGTGA. The CDR3 has 16 residues. CDR3 sequence (DNA): TGTGCCAGCAGCTTAAAGCCGACTAGCGGTCCCTACGAGCAGTACTTC. This codes for CASSLKPTSGPYEQYF.

This clonotype came up a few times. The CDR3 region has the DNA TGTGCCAGCGGCCCTTCTAGCGGGAGGGTGTACGAGCAGTACTTC. It encodes CASGPSSGRVYEQYF. This rearrangement joins TRBV6-2 or TRBV6-3 to TRBJ2-7, with 12 bases aligning to TRBD2. V trimming: 8 bases; J trimming: 4 bases; junction bases outside the gene matches: 9. This CDR3 is 15 amino acids long. Germline values: CDR1 MNHEY, CDR2 SVGEGT.

This clonotype showed up many times. The rearrangement links TRBV20-1 to TRBJ2-4, with D tentatively TRBD1 (5 bases). Germline loops: CDR1 DFQATT, CDR2 SNEGSKA (reference sequence). The CDR3 has 15 amino acids. The V gene lost 3 bases and the J gene lost 0 bases, with 12 bases spanning the gap. The CDR3 bases are TGCAGTGCTAGGAAGGCAGGGATAGCCAAAAACATTCAGTACTTC. It translates to CSARKAGIAKNIQYF.

Many counts were recorded for this clonotype. This sequence joins TRBV7-8 and TRBJ1-1; the match to TRBD1 covers 9 bases. The CDR3 totals 16 residues. The germline gives CDR1 SGHVS, CDR2 FQNEAQ. Trimming took 1 base from V and 1 from J; bases not matched to a gene: 4. The CDR3 here is CASSLEGQGTNTEAFF. CDR3 nucleotide sequence: TGTGCCAGCAGCTTAGAAGGACAGGGGACGAACACTGAAGCTTTCTTT.